This TCR beta chain was profiled in a study of blood T cell repertoires in COVID-19 (dated by TCRdb to the early 2020s). For the study in its entirety: Collaborator samples came from the United States, Italy and Spain and covered acute and convalescent phases of COVID-19. The prospective study material was composed of cDNA or gDNA derived from T cells, B-cell-depleted T cells, or PBMCs. The dataset comprised deeply sampled blood TCRbeta repertoires from subjects exposed to, actively infected with, or recovered from COVID-19. The repertoires were released in a freely available public database intended as a resource for research on the immune response to SARS-CoV-2. Samples were obtained from the ongoing ImmuneRACE study (first 160 participants) and from about 1,300 subjects provided by 6 global collaborators. The sample metadata nearly always contained a de-identified subject ID, COVID-19 status, age in years and sex. Where available, HLA class I and class II types were obtained from metadata supplied by the sample provider rather than from assay-based typing. Results the study describes overall, beyond this receptor: The quantity of clinical and demographic metadata differed by source and by participant and was supplied without curation.

About this clone itself: The antigen it recognizes is unknown. No quality values exist for individual bases; no much larger clone is one base distant.

Sequences KGHDR (CDR1) and SFDVKD (CDR2) are obtained from the germline V gene. CDR3 length: 16 amino acids, cysteine to phenylalanine. Solely the CDR3 DNA is kept, with 48 bases framed from the first base. V is clipped by 4 bases and J by 3 bases, and the sequence between their germline boundaries is 14 bases long. Each collaborating institution followed its own protocols to collect whole blood in K2EDTA tubes. For TCRbeta analysis, collaborator samples were shipped as frozen whole blood, as isolated PBMCs, or as DNA extracted from either sample type. TCRbeta CDR3 regions were amplified from genomic DNA using the immunoSEQ Assay, a bias-controlled multiplex PCR. Processing in the source paper ran as follows. Within the assay, amplification of reference gene primers was used to estimate how many nucleated cells each sample contained. To quantify the absolute abundance of each unique TCRbeta CDR3 rearrangement, sequence reads were collapsed and filtered. For each sample, productive Simpson clonality was calculated as the square root of Simpson's diversity index over productive rearrangements. What TCRdb holds here is the immuneACCESS table cut down to in-frame rearrangements. Part of the clones is not present; checked against another copy, under half of the missing clones reflect an unresolved V gene, and the others are unexplained. From that table come the V and J calls and clone size; the DNA was used to work out D and trimming. Here the sample has tens of thousands of clones; 80% to 85% occur a single time. About 45% of the sample lies in the top ten.

This sequence originates from a man aged 80 or over with acute or convalescent COVID-19. The chain uses TRBV24-1 and TRBJ2-2; TRBD1 is possibly the D segment (6 matching bases). The source material was peripheral blood. CDR3 region: CATSDPQGWDTGELFF. The sequenced DNA is TGTGCCACCAGTGACCCACAGGGTTGGGACACCGGGGAGCTGTTTTTT.